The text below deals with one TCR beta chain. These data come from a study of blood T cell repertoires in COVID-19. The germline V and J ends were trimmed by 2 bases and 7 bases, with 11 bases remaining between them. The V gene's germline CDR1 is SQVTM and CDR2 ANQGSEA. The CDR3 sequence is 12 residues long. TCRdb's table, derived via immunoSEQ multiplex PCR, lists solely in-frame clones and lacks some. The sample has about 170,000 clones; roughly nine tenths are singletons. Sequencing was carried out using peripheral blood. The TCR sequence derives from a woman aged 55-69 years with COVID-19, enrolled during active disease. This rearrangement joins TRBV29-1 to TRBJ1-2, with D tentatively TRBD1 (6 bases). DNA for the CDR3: TGCAGCGTTGAAACAGGGTCGCGTGGCTACACCTTC. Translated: CSVETGSRGYTF.